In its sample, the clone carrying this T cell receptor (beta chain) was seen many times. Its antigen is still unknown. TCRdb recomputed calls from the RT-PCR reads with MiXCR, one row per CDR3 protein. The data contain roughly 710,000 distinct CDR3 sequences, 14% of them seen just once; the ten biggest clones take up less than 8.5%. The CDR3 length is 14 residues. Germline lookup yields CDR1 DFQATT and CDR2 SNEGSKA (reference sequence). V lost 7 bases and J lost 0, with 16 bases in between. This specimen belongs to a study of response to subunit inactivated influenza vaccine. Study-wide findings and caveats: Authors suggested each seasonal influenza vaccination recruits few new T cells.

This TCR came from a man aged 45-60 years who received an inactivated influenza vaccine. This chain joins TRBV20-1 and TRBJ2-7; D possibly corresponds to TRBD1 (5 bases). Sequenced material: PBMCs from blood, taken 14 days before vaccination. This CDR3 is CSGVGTGTSYEQYF. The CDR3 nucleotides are TGCAGTGGAGTAGGTACAGGAACCTCCTACGAGCAGTACTTC.